This T cell receptor (beta chain) emerged from a study of graft-versus-host responses after intestinal transplantation. Study background: Isolated intestinal, liver-intestinal, or multivisceral transplants were what recipients had. Anti-thymocyte globulin was used for induction in all recipients, who then took tacrolimus and steroids for approximately 3 years. Study-wide results and limits: Those patients showing graft-donor T cell macrochimerism displayed high graft-versus-host to host-versus-graft clonal ratios in allografts.

This clone was found once. Its cognate antigen is unknown. V was clipped by 1 base and J by 10 bases; unmatched bases: 3. This CDR3 region has 12 residues. Per the germline V gene, CDR1 is SGHAT and CDR2 is FQNNGV. Libraries were prepared by immunoSEQ multiplex PCR; TCRdb keeps only in-frame clonotypes and omits some of them. The sample lists 90,000 to 150,000 clones, approximately 95% seen once, with more than 2.5% in the top ten. The sequence derives from a human donor who received an intestinal transplant. The V and J genes are TRBV11-2 and TRBJ2-5; 7 nucleotides agree with TRBD2. The specimen was unstimulated CD8+ T cells sorted from spleen or lymph node cells, collected before intestinal transplant. In DNA, the CDR3 is TGTGCCAGCAGCTTAGGGGGGGAGGGCCAGTACTTC. Protein product: CASSLGGEGQYF.